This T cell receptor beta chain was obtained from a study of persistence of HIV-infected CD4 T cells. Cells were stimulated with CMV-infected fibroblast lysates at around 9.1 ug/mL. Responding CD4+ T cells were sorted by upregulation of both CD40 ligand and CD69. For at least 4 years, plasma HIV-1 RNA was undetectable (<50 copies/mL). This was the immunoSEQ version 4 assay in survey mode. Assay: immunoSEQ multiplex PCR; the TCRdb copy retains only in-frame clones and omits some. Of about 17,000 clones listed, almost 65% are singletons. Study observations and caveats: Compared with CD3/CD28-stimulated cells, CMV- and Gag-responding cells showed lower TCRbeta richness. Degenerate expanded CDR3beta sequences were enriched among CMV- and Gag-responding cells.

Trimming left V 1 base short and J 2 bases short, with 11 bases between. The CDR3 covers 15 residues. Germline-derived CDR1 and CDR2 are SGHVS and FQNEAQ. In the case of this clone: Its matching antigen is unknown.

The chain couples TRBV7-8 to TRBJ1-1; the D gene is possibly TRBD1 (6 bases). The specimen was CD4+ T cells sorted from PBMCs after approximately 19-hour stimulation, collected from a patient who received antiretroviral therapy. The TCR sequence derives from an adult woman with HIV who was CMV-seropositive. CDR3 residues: CASSLDGTPNTEAFF. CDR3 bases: TGTGCCAGCAGCTTAGATGGGACACCTAACACTGAAGCTTTCTTT.